This T cell receptor beta chain was identified during a study of technical replicates of blood from a few donors. TCRdb's table, derived via immunoSEQ multiplex PCR, lists solely in-frame clones and lacks some. Among 80,000 to 100,000 clones listed, 95% to 97% were seen once. CDR1 is MDHEN, CDR2 SYDVKM, per germline. This CDR3 is 15 amino acids long. V shed 11 bases, J shed 3 bases, and the junction held 12 bases outside the gene matches. Source material: T cells isolated from PBMCs. This chain links TRBV28 with TRBJ2-1, with 8 positions matching TRBD2. The sequence derives from a human donor in good health. The CDR3 sequence is CASKGVAGYYNEQFF. In DNA form, the CDR3 reads TGTGCCTCAAAGGGGGTAGCGGGATACTACAATGAGCAGTTCTTC.